What follows is one T cell receptor beta chain and its context. Its specificity is unknown. The data originate from a study of response to subunit inactivated influenza vaccine. Study-wide results and limits: Each seasonal influenza vaccination recruits few new T cells, the authors suggested.

TCRdb independently ran MiXCR on the RT-PCR reads; one entry per CDR3 protein. The table includes 280,000 or so distinct CDR3 sequences, about a fifth detected once. Germline loops: CDR1 MDHEN, CDR2 SYDVKM. The CDR3 runs to 16 residues. V was pared by 5 bases and J by 2 bases, with 16 bases between. The material sequenced was PBMCs from blood, taken 21 months after vaccination. The sequence was obtained from a man aged 50-75 years who received an inactivated influenza vaccine. The chain links TRBV28 to TRBJ1-5, with D tentatively TRBD1 (5 bases). This CDR3 is CASSHSVRGGNQPQHF. The CDR3 nucleotides read TGTGCCAGCAGTCACTCCGTGAGGGGCGGCAATCAGCCCCAGCATTTT.